These 29 T cell receptor beta chains share one sample of origin, sequenced in a study of blood T cell repertoires in COVID-19. Profiling relied on immunoSEQ multiplex PCR, and the TCRdb table lists in-frame clones only, not all of them. The table has about 150,000 clones, approximately 86% seen once. The specimen sequenced was peripheral blood. These receptors all come from a woman of 80 years or more with COVID-19, enrolled during active disease.

The rearrangement uses TRBV7-2 and TRBJ2-1; TRBD1 aligns across 12 bases. The V segment lost 1 base and the J segment 6 bases; nucleotides outside the gene matches: 7. Germline V gene sequence: CDR1 SGHTA, CDR2 FQGNSA. The CDR3 contains 17 residues. The CDR3 DNA is TGTGCCAGCAGCTTAGTTCCGGGACAGGGGGCCCTCAATGAGCAGTTCTTC. Its translation is CASSLVPGQGALNEQFF.

This rearrangement joins TRBV10-3 to TRBJ2-7; 9 bases line up with TRBD1. The V segment lost 8 bases and the J segment 7 bases; nucleotides outside the gene matches: 12. There are 14 residues in the CDR3. Germline lookup yields CDR1 ENHRY and CDR2 SYGVKD. For the CDR3, the DNA is TGTGCCATCGGAAGTAGACAGGGGGAGCTTGAGCAGTACTTC. It encodes CAIGSRQGELEQYF.

The J gene is TRBJ1-3, the V gene TRBV5-4; D gene uncertain. The V gene lost 0 bases and the J gene lost 4 bases, with 8 bases spanning the gap. The CDR3 has 14 residues. Germline V gene lookup returns CDR1 SGHNT and CDR2 YYREEE (reference sequence). The CDR3, as DNA: TGTGCCAGCAGCTTGGGAGTGTTCGGAAACACCATATATTTT. Translated, it gives CASSLGVFGNTIYF.

V gene TRBV6-6 combines with J gene TRBJ1-5; a possible D gene is TRBD1 (5 bases). Germline values: CDR1 MNHNY, CDR2 SVGAGI (reference sequence). This CDR3 is built from 19 residues. V was shortened by 6 bases and J by 3 bases, with 27 bases between the two germline ends. CDR3 sequence: CASSSQQTTGLGHNQPQHF. CDR3 bases: TGTGCCAGCAGCTCCCAACAAACAACAGGCTTAGGGCACAATCAGCCCCAGCATTTT.

This rearrangement joins TRBV6-1 to TRBJ2-2; no firm D call. The V and J ends lost 3 bases and 4 bases respectively, with 9 bases between them. The CDR3 has 14 residues. The germline V gene has CDR1 MNHNS and CDR2 SASEGT. The CDR3 region is CASSEQASTGELFF. The CDR3 DNA is TGTGCCAGCAGTGAGCAAGCTAGCACCGGGGAGCTGTTTTTT.

The chain joins TRBV3-1 (or the pseudogene TRBV3-2) to TRBJ2-1; 13 bases align to TRBD2. V lost 6 bases and J lost 10; bases outside the gene matches: 9. CDR3 length: 15 residues. The germline V gene has CDR1 LGHDT and CDR2 YNNKEL (reference sequence). The CDR3: CASSPGLAGTLEQFF. CDR3 nucleotide sequence: TGTGCCAGCAGTCCGGGACTAGCGGGGACCCTGGAGCAGTTCTTC.

The CDR3 DNA follows: TGTGCCAGCAGCGGGACAGGGGGCTTAGGCTACACCTTC. Translated: CASSGTGGLGYTF. V usage is TRBV7-9 and J usage is TRBJ1-2, with 12 nucleotides matching TRBD1. Per germline, CDR1 SEHNR and CDR2 FQNEAQ (reference sequence). The CDR3 is 13 residues long. Trimming at V came to 5 bases and at J to 8 bases, leaving 3 bases not matched to a gene.

The chain uses TRBV29-1 and TRBJ1-4; TRBD1 aligns across 7 bases. This CDR3 region has 11 residues. Germline V gene sequence: CDR1 SQVTM, CDR2 ANQGSEA. V lost 8 bases, J lost 8 bases, and 5 bases stayed unmatched. The CDR3 bases are TGCAGCACATACAGGGGCGAAAAACTGTTTTTT. Protein product: CSTYRGEKLFF.

J is TRBJ1-4 and V is TRBV5-6, with D perhaps TRBD1 (6 bases). CDR3 length: 19 amino acids. V dropped 1 base and J dropped 3 bases, with 22 bases sitting between them. Germline loops: CDR1 SGHDT, CDR2 YYEEEE. CDR3 loop: CASSLYRESFGFSNEKLFF. As DNA, the CDR3 is TGTGCCAGCAGCTTGTACAGGGAATCCTTCGGGTTTTCTAATGAAAAACTGTTTTTT.

The chain employs TRBV5-6 and TRBJ1-5, with D possibly TRBD1 on 5 matching bases. The CDR3 consists of 15 residues. V was trimmed by 4 bases and J by 0 bases, leaving 11 bases between them. Per germline, CDR1 SGHDT and CDR2 YYEEEE. The CDR3 DNA is TGTGCCAGCAGCCGCGGGACGGATAGCAATCAGCCCCAGCATTTT. This codes for CASSRGTDSNQPQHF.

The rearrangement uses TRBV28 and TRBJ2-1; 7 bases fit TRBD1. Germline assignment: CDR1 MDHEN and CDR2 SYDVKM. The ends lost 4 bases at V and 14 bases at J; junction bases unmatched: 8. The length of the CDR3 is 12 residues. CDR3 sequence reads: CASSSAGTVKFF. In DNA form, the CDR3 reads TGTGCCAGCAGTTCCGCCGGGACAGTGAAGTTCTTC.

The J gene is TRBJ1-1, the V gene TRBV5-5; D unclear. Germline V gene lookup returns CDR1 SGHKS and CDR2 YYEKEE (reference sequence). The CDR3 has 14 residues. Trimming removed 1 base at V and 5 bases at J, with 12 bases between. CDR3 sequence: CASSLKGEETEAFF. Written as DNA, the CDR3 is TGTGCCAGCAGCTTGAAGGGAGAAGAAACTGAAGCTTTCTTT.

The chain carries TRBV4-3 and TRBJ2-7; D is unresolved. Germline CDR1 and CDR2: LGHNA and YSLEER. V lost 3 bases and J 4 bases, leaving 10 bases between the germline ends. The CDR3 contains 13 residues. CDR3 sequence reads: CASSHEKSYEQYF. CDR3 nucleotides: TGCGCCAGCAGCCACGAGAAATCTTACGAGCAGTACTTC.

This chain joins TRBV7-9 and TRBJ2-7; D might be TRBD2 (5 bases). This CDR3 region has 14 residues. The V gene's germline CDR1 is SEHNR and CDR2 FQNEAQ (reference sequence). V shed 1 base and J shed 5 bases, with 12 bases lying between them. The CDR3 nucleotides are TGTGCCAGCAGCTTAGAAGGGCTAGCTGACGAGCAGTACTTC. It codes for CASSLEGLADEQYF.

The rearrangement joins TRBV6-2 or TRBV6-3 to TRBJ2-2; 10 bases agree with TRBD2. The trim removed 2 bases at V and 4 bases at J, leaving 10 bases unmatched. This CDR3 contains 18 residues. Germline V CDR1 and CDR2: MNHEY, SVGEGT. The CDR3 DNA reads as TGTGCCAGCAGTTACAACCTAGCGGGAGTCGGTTCCACCGGGGAGCTGTTTTTT. This sequence encodes CASSYNLAGVGSTGELFF.

This clone has a single count. CDR3 bases: TGTGCCAGCAGACGGCAGGGGGATGACGAGCAGTACTTC. This gives the protein CASRRQGDDEQYF. This chain joins TRBV28 and TRBJ2-7; 7 nucleotides agree with TRBD1. CDR3 length: 13 amino acids. Germline V gene data show CDR1 as MDHEN and CDR2 as SYDVKM. V gave up 6 bases and J gave up 5 bases; unmatched junction bases: 7.

The sample holds one count of this clone. The V call is TRBV24-1, the J call TRBJ2-5, with D tentatively TRBD2 (6 bases). CDR1 and CDR2 (germline): KGHDR, SFDVKD. Trimming left V 4 bases short and J 4 bases short, with 21 bases between. The CDR3 length is 17 residues. This chain's CDR3 is CATSDLGGEVSSETQYF. In DNA form, the CDR3 reads TGTGCCACCAGTGACCTTGGAGGGGAGGTGAGTTCAGAGACCCAGTACTTC.

The V gene is TRBV7-2, the J gene TRBJ1-6; no clear D gene. This CDR3 has 19 residues. Between the trimmed V and J ends, which lost 5 bases and 0 bases, there was a span of 20 bases. CDR1 and CDR2 from the germline V gene are SGHTA and FQGNSA. CDR3 sequence (DNA): TGTGCCAGCAGCACCGGGGTGGGAGCTCTGAACTCCTATAATTCACCCCTCCACTTT. Translating gives CASSTGVGALNSYNSPLHF.

J is TRBJ1-1 and V is TRBV29-1; D perhaps matches TRBD1 (6 bases). This CDR3 is 15 amino acids long. Trimming removed 7 bases from V and 0 bases from J, with 18 bases in between. CDR1 and CDR2 (germline): SQVTM, ANQGSEA. The CDR3 loop is CSAMSGQTMNTEAFF. In nucleotides, the CDR3 is TGCAGCGCTATGAGCGGACAGACTATGAACACTGAAGCTTTCTTT.

Notes on this clone: An end of the junction differs from the germline gene, which may be a read error. The chain recombines TRBV27 with TRBJ2-1; D is ambiguous. Germline assignment: CDR1 MNHEY and CDR2 SMNVEV (reference sequence). The length of the CDR3 is 13 residues. CDR3 nucleotides: TGTGCCAGCGGTTTGGCTTGGTACAATGAGCAGTTCTTC. Amino acids: CASGLAWYNEQFF.

This chain links TRBV4-1 with TRBJ2-7; the match to TRBD1 covers 7 bases. Losses at the gene ends were 4 bases for V and 2 bases for J; bases not matched to a gene: 11. The germline V gene encodes CDR1 MGHRA and CDR2 YSYEKL. The CDR3 totals 16 residues. The CDR3 DNA is TGCGCCAGCAGCCTAGTCAGGACGGGACAGACCTACGAGCAGTACTTC. Translating gives CASSLVRTGQTYEQYF.

The chain combines TRBV2 with TRBJ1-1, with D hard to call. The V gene's germline CDR1 is SNHLY and CDR2 FYNNEI. Trimming took 2 bases from V and 10 from J, leaving 20 bases between them. This CDR3 spans 15 amino acids. The chain's CDR3 is CASSEYDVAAGRAFF. The CDR3 nucleotides are TGTGCCAGCAGTGAATACGACGTAGCAGCGGGGAGAGCTTTCTTT.

The sample holds one count of this clone. This rearrangement joins TRBV19 to TRBJ1-2; no clear D gene. The CDR3 consists of 13 residues. Trimming cost V 0 bases and J 8 bases, with 10 bases left between them. The germline V gene has CDR1 LNHDA and CDR2 SQIVND (reference sequence). CDR3 residues: CASSIDLSLGYTF. The CDR3 region has the DNA TGTGCCAGTAGTATAGATTTATCGTTGGGCTACACCTTC. Complete variable domain (other parts from reference TRBV19 and TRBJ1-2): DGGITQSPKYLFRKEGQNVTLSCEQNLNHDAMYWYRQDPGQGLRLIYYSQIVNDFQKGDIAEGYSVSREKKESFPLTVTSAQKNPTAFYLCASSIDLSLGYTFGSGTRLTVV.

The rearrangement joins TRBV28 to TRBJ1-5; D ambiguous. Germline lookup yields CDR1 MDHEN and CDR2 SYDVKM. The CDR3 contains 12 residues. Between the trimmed V and J ends, which lost 6 bases and 9 bases, there was a span of 12 bases. The DNA of the CDR3 is TGTGCCAGCAGCCGACCCCCGGGGCCCCAGCATTTT. This sequence encodes CASSRPPGPQHF.

The CDR3 here is CASSQLQGGSEAFF. DNA for the CDR3: TGTGCCAGCAGCCAACTACAGGGCGGGAGTGAAGCTTTCTTT. V usage is TRBV14 and J usage is TRBJ1-1, with D perhaps matching TRBD1 (6 bases). The germline gives CDR1 SGHDN, CDR2 FVKESK. Trimming took off 2 bases at V and 7 bases at J, with 14 bases between the two ends. The CDR3 spans 14 residues.

V usage is TRBV6-5 and J usage is TRBJ2-7, with a tentative D call TRBD2 (5 bases). The CDR3 runs 14 residues. Trimming cost V 6 bases and J 6 bases, with 18 bases left between them. Germline CDR1 and CDR2: MNHEY and SVGAGI. The CDR3 DNA reads as TGTGCCAGCAGCCTGAGTTTCAGGACTGTCGAGCAGTACTTC. Its protein product is CASSLSFRTVEQYF.

This clone was observed once. The chain combines TRBV12-3 or TRBV12-4 with TRBJ1-2; possible D gene TRBD1, 5 bases. This CDR3 spans 13 amino acids. V lost 3 bases, J lost 2 bases, and 7 bases lay in between. As DNA, the CDR3 is TGTGCCAGCAGTTTTGCAGGGAACTATGGCTACACCTTC. It codes for CASSFAGNYGYTF.

The J gene is TRBJ2-3, the V gene TRBV6-2 or TRBV6-3, with 9 bases lining up with TRBD2. This CDR3 comprises 16 residues. The germline gives CDR1 MNHEY, CDR2 SVGEGT. Trimming cost V 2 bases and J 2 bases; bases outside gene matches: 5. The CDR3 here is CASSYEREAPTDTQYF. CDR3 bases: TGTGCCAGCAGTTACGAGCGGGAGGCTCCCACAGATACGCAGTATTTT.

The rearrangement uses TRBV9 and TRBJ1-3; no firm D call. V was clipped by 0 bases and J by 0 bases, with 10 bases between them. CDR1 is SGDLS and CDR2 is YYNGEE in the germline V gene. CDR3 size: 16 residues. CDR3 nucleotides: TGTGCCAGCAGCGTAGAAGGGAGCTTCTCTGGAAACACCATATATTTT. Protein: CASSVEGSFSGNTIYF. The entire variable domain, with the rest obtained from reference TRBV9 and TRBJ1-3, is as follows: DSGVTQTPKHLITATGQRVTLRCSPRSGDLSVYWYQQSLDQGLQFLIQYYNGEERAKGNILERFSAQQFPDLHSELNLSSLELGDSALYFCASSVEGSFSGNTIYFGEGSWLTVV.